What follows are 30 T cell receptor beta chains derived from one specimen sequenced in a study of shared clonotypes between healthy human individuals. Libraries were prepared by immunoSEQ multiplex PCR; TCRdb keeps only in-frame clonotypes and omits some of them. Of under 2,000,000 clones in the sample, about 94% were seen once. CD45RO-negative, CCR7-selected cells formed the naive CD8 fraction, which excluded terminally differentiated effector memory CD45RA+ cells. The sequenced sample was naive CD8+ T cells sorted from blood. The receptors were sampled from a man younger than 35 in good health.

The chain links TRBV7-9 to TRBJ2-7; 8 bases are a match to TRBD1. There are 16 residues in the CDR3. The ends lost 3 bases at V and 6 bases at J; junction bases unmatched: 13. Per germline, CDR1 SEHNR and CDR2 FQNEAQ (reference sequence). CDR3 DNA sequence: TGTGCCAGCAGCTTGACTGGACAGGGAATTTGGGGCGAGCAGTACTTC. Residues: CASSLTGQGIWGEQYF.

This clone was counted once. The chain links TRBV5-4 to TRBJ2-1; D unclear. Germline assignment: CDR1 SGHNT and CDR2 YYREEE (reference sequence). Trimming removed 6 bases at V and 8 bases at J, with 9 bases between. The CDR3 is made up of 11 amino acids. In DNA form, the CDR3 reads TGTGCCAGCACAAGCGCGGATGAGCAGTTCTTC. Translated: CASTSADEQFF.

The CDR3 region is CASSLVPGGREAQYF. CDR3 sequence (DNA): TGTGCCAGCAGCTTAGTTCCGGGGGGGCGGGAGGCCCAGTACTTC. The V call is TRBV7-6, the J call TRBJ2-5, with 8 nucleotides matching TRBD2. Germline V gene data show CDR1 as SGHVS and CDR2 as FNYEAQ. This CDR3 is 15 amino acids long. With 1 base clipped from V and 9 bases from J, the junction kept 10 bases outside the gene matches.

This clone is a singleton in its sample. The CDR3 coding sequence is TGTGCCAGCAGCTCTCATAGTGGGATCTCCTACGAGCAGTACTTC. Amino acid sequence: CASSSHSGISYEQYF. The rearrangement uses TRBV11-2 and TRBJ2-7; D ambiguous. The CDR3 consists of 15 residues. In germline, CDR1 is SGHAT, CDR2 FQNNGV. The germline V and J ends were trimmed by 4 bases and 0 bases, with 13 bases remaining between them.

The chain links TRBV9 to TRBJ2-2; 10 bases are shared with TRBD2. In germline, CDR1 is SGDLS, CDR2 YYNGEE. With V trimmed by 6 bases and J by 5 bases, 7 bases remained unmatched. CDR3 length: 15 amino acids. CDR3 in DNA: TGTGCCAGCACCCTAGCGGGAGACGCTACCGGGGAGCTGTTTTTT. Its translation: CASTLAGDATGELFF. Full variable domain (remainder filled in from reference TRBV9 and TRBJ2-2): DSGVTQTPKHLITATGQRVTLRCSPRSGDLSVYWYQQSLDQGLQFLIQYYNGEERAKGNILERFSAQQFPDLHSELNLSSLELGDSALYFCASTLAGDATGELFFGEGSRLTVL.

The V and J genes are TRBV5-6 and TRBJ2-1; D is unresolved. The CDR3 consists of 13 residues. Trimming shortened V by 2 bases and J by 3 bases, and 6 bases separated the two germline ends. Germline V gives CDR1 SGHDT, CDR2 YYEEEE. The CDR3 region has the DNA TGTGCCAGCAGCTTCTTACTCTACAATGAGCAGTTCTTC. Protein: CASSFLLYNEQFF.

CDR3 amino acids: CASSEARTGAVYNEQFF. The CDR3 DNA follows: TGTGCCAGCAGTGAAGCGCGCACAGGGGCTGTCTACAATGAGCAGTTCTTC. J is TRBJ2-1 and V is TRBV2; 7 nucleotides agree with TRBD1. The CDR3 sequence is 17 residues long. J lost 3 bases, V lost 0 bases, and 8 bases had no gene match. Germline loops: CDR1 SNHLY, CDR2 FYNNEI.

The J gene is TRBJ1-2, the V gene TRBV5-4; the D gene is possibly TRBD1 (5 bases). The CDR3 is made up of 13 amino acids. V was cut by 3 bases and J by 2 bases, with 8 bases left in between. The germline gives CDR1 SGHNT, CDR2 YYREEE (reference sequence). This CDR3 reads CASSSTENYGYTF. The CDR3, as DNA: TGTGCCAGCAGCTCGACAGAGAACTATGGCTACACCTTC.

This chain connects TRBV14 to TRBJ2-5, with D maybe TRBD2 (5 bases). CDR1 and CDR2 from the germline V gene are SGHDN and FVKESK. This CDR3 has 13 residues. The ends were cut back, 4 bases at V and 5 bases at J, with 11 bases in the middle. Here the CDR3 reads CASSPPSLETQYF. The DNA of the CDR3 is TGTGCCAGCAGCCCCCCTAGCTTGGAGACCCAGTACTTC.

In this sample, this clone turned up a few times. Other DNA sequences in the same sample also yield this CDR3. This chain joins TRBV10-2 and TRBJ2-7; the match to TRBD2 covers 7 bases. Germline CDR1 WSHSY, CDR2 SAAADI. J gave up 4 bases and V 3 bases, and 3 bases lay outside the gene matches. The CDR3 runs 13 residues. The CDR3, as DNA: TGCGCCAGCAGTGAAGCTAGCGGTTACGAGCAGTACTTC. This encodes CASSEASGYEQYF.

This clone appeared once. V and J are TRBV25-1 and TRBJ1-1, with D perhaps matching TRBD1 (5 bases). Germline V CDR1 and CDR2: MGHDK, SYGVNS. CDR3 length equals 11 residues. V lost 7 bases and J 12 bases, leaving 15 bases between the germline ends. CDR3 region: CASKSGTETFF. CDR3 in DNA: TGTGCCAGCAAATCTGGGACCGAAACTTTCTTT. The complete variable domain, with remaining parts taken from reference TRBV25-1 and TRBJ1-1, reads EADIYQTPRYLVIGTGKKITLECSQTMGHDKMYWYQQDPGMELHLIHYSYGVNSTEKGDLSSESTVSRIRTEHFPLTLESARPSHTSQYLCASKSGTETFFGQGTRLTVV.

The gene calls are TRBV11-1 and TRBJ1-1, with TRBD1 matching 8 bases. The CDR3 length is 15 residues. Trimming at V came to 5 bases and at J to 5 bases, leaving 10 bases not matched to a gene. Germline values: CDR1 SGHAT, CDR2 FQDESV (reference sequence). This CDR3 is CASSQGQGTRTEAFF. In nucleotides, the CDR3 is TGTGCCAGCAGCCAAGGACAGGGAACAAGAACTGAAGCTTTCTTT.

This clone appeared once. The chain employs TRBV19 and TRBJ2-3, with a tentative D call TRBD2 (6 bases). Germline V gives CDR1 LNHDA, CDR2 SQIVND (reference sequence). Trimming cost V 3 bases and J 0 bases, with 13 bases left between them. This CDR3 comprises 16 residues. DNA of the CDR3: TGTGCCAGTAGTATCCCTGGACTACCTAGCACAGATACGCAGTATTTT. It codes for CASSIPGLPSTDTQYF.

The chain uses TRBV7-2 and TRBJ1-2; 8 positions agree with TRBD1. V gave up 5 bases and J gave up 7 bases; unmatched junction bases: 18. Germline V gene sequence: CDR1 SGHTA, CDR2 FQGNSA. The CDR3 totals 17 residues. CDR3 DNA: TGTGCCAGCAGCCCCCCGGGCAGGGGGCCCCCTGCGGGTGGCTACACCTTC. This gives the protein CASSPPGRGPPAGGYTF.

For this clone: Other DNA sequences in this sample translate to the same CDR3. The rearrangement joins TRBV27 to TRBJ2-6; D remains ambiguous. The CDR3 covers 14 residues. The V end lost 4 bases, the J end lost 0 bases, and 4 bases lay between the germline ends. CDR1 is MNHEY, CDR2 SMNVEV, per germline (reference sequence). DNA for the CDR3: TGTGCCAGCAGTTGGGTCTCTGGGGCCAACGTCCTGACTTTC. As protein: CASSWVSGANVLTF.

The CDR3 protein is CASTSPGSGTEAFF. CDR3 sequence (DNA): TGTGCCAGCACCTCCCCCGGGAGCGGCACTGAAGCTTTCTTT. This chain links TRBV7-9 with TRBJ1-1; D gene ambiguous. From germline, CDR1 is SEHNR and CDR2 FQNEAQ (reference sequence). The V and J ends lost 7 bases and 4 bases respectively, with 16 bases between them. The CDR3 runs to 14 residues. Combining the CDR3 with reference TRBV7-9 and TRBJ1-1 gives the whole variable domain DTGVSQNPRHKITKRGQNVTFRCDPISEHNRLYWYRQTLGQGPEFLTYFQNEAQLEKSRLLSDRFSAERPKGSFSTLEIQRTEQGDSAMYLCASTSPGSGTEAFFGQGTRLTVV.

This chain uses TRBV25-1 with TRBJ2-2; 8 bases align to TRBD2. Germline V gene lookup returns CDR1 MGHDK and CDR2 SYGVNS. Trimming removed 5 bases from V and 4 bases from J; junction bases left unmatched: 6. CDR3 size: 15 residues. This chain's CDR3 is CASSPGLGFTGELFF. CDR3 DNA: TGTGCCAGCAGTCCGGGACTAGGGTTCACCGGGGAGCTGTTTTTT.

The chain links TRBV7-9 to TRBJ2-7, with D unresolved. The CDR3 is 13 amino acids. V dropped 3 bases and J dropped 2 bases, with 8 bases sitting between them. From germline, CDR1 is SEHNR and CDR2 FQNEAQ (reference sequence). CDR3 residues: CASSFGVPYEQYF. CDR3 nucleotides: TGTGCCAGCAGCTTTGGGGTTCCCTACGAGCAGTACTTC.

This chain uses TRBV30 with TRBJ1-2, with a possible D match to TRBD1 (6 bases). This CDR3 is built from 12 residues. Germline CDR1 and CDR2: GTSNPN and SVGIG (reference sequence). The CDR3 reads CAGRGADYGYTF. CDR3 DNA: TGTGCTGGGCGGGGGGCAGACTATGGCTACACCTTC.

To note about this clone: Different DNA sequences within this sample yield the same CDR3. This chain uses TRBV6-5 with TRBJ2-3; 7 nucleotides agree with TRBD2. Germline-derived CDR1 and CDR2 are MNHEY and SVGAGI. Trimming at V came to 2 bases and at J to 3 bases, leaving 2 bases not matched to a gene. This CDR3 contains 14 residues. The chain's CDR3 is CASSYERGTDTQYF. The CDR3 DNA sequence: TGTGCCAGCAGTTACGAGCGGGGTACAGATACGCAGTATTTT.

About this clone: This may be a read error, as it is one base from a much larger clone. Distinct nucleotide sequences in the sample also encode this CDR3. The V gene is TRBV13, the J gene TRBJ1-1; a possible D gene is TRBD1 (5 bases). Germline CDR1 is PRHDT and CDR2 is FYEKMQ (reference sequence). The CDR3 loop spans 13 amino acids. CDR3 residues: CASSLGVNTEAFF. Here the CDR3 DNA reads TGTGCCAGCAGCCTAGGGGTGAACACTGAAGCTTTCTTT.

This chain connects TRBV4-1 to TRBJ1-1, with a tentative D call TRBD1 (5 bases). This CDR3 has 18 amino acids. Germline loops: CDR1 MGHRA, CDR2 YSYEKL. The ends were cut back, 3 bases at V and 0 bases at J, with 20 bases in the middle. The chain's CDR3 is CASSHSGGRAIMNTEAFF. CDR3 sequence (DNA): TGCGCCAGCAGCCACTCGGGTGGCAGGGCCATAATGAACACTGAAGCTTTCTTT.

Comment on this clone: Other DNA sequences from this sample encode an identical CDR3 as well. CDR3 sequence: CAWSVSAYEQYF. CDR3 coding DNA: TGTGCCTGGAGTGTTTCCGCCTACGAGCAGTACTTC. The chain links TRBV30 to TRBJ2-7, with D unresolved. The length of the CDR3 is 12 residues. In germline, CDR1 is GTSNPN, CDR2 SVGIG (reference sequence). The V end lost 0 bases, the J end lost 2 bases, and 5 bases lay between the germline ends.

V and J are TRBV5-4 and TRBJ2-7; 14 nucleotides line up with TRBD2. This CDR3 is 13 amino acids long. Germline CDR1 and CDR2: SGHNT and YYREEE (reference sequence). After removal of 6 bases from V and 5 bases from J, the junction contained 1 base not matched to a gene. CDR3: CASKGLAGDEQYF. CDR3 nucleotides: TGTGCCAGCAAGGGACTAGCGGGAGACGAGCAGTACTTC.

The CDR3 DNA sequence: TGTGCCAGCAGTGAACCCCCCCATCTCTGGGCTTTCTTT. Its protein is CASSEPPHLWAFF. This rearrangement joins TRBV25-1 to TRBJ1-1; no clear D gene. V dropped 2 bases and J dropped 11 bases, with 15 bases sitting between them. From germline, CDR1 is MGHDK and CDR2 SYGVNS. This CDR3 contains 13 residues.

The J gene is TRBJ2-3, the V gene TRBV30; 13 bases align to TRBD2. Germline V gene sequence: CDR1 GTSNPN, CDR2 SVGIG (reference sequence). Trimming took 0 bases from V and 8 from J; bases not matched to a gene: 5. The CDR3 covers 15 residues. The CDR3: CAWSVLAGGDGTQYF. CDR3 nucleotides: TGTGCCTGGAGTGTACTAGCGGGGGGGGATGGTACGCAGTATTTT.

V gene TRBV6-1 combines with J gene TRBJ1-1; no clear D. V was shortened by 0 bases and J by 4 bases, with 27 bases between the two germline ends. The CDR3 contains 20 residues. Germline CDR1 MNHNS, CDR2 SASEGT. Here the CDR3 DNA reads TGTGCCAGCAGTGAAGCCGCAAGCGACCCACAACGGGGTTGGACCACTGAAGCTTTCTTT. It translates to CASSEAASDPQRGWTTEAFF.

This chain links TRBV11-2 with TRBJ2-3, with D perhaps TRBD1 (5 bases). Germline V gene data show CDR1 as SGHAT and CDR2 as FQNNGV. V lost 3 bases, J lost 1 base, and 14 bases lay in between. This CDR3 has 16 amino acids. The CDR3 DNA sequence: TGTGCCAGCAGCTTGGCGACAGTGATTGGCACAGATACGCAGTATTTT. It specifies CASSLATVIGTDTQYF.

This chain joins TRBV10-2 and TRBJ2-7; possibly TRBD2 for D (6 bases). The germline V and J ends were trimmed by 10 bases and 3 bases, with 10 bases remaining between them. Germline V gene lookup returns CDR1 WSHSY and CDR2 SAAADI. This CDR3 is 11 amino acids long. For the CDR3, the DNA is TGCGCCACCTCTAGCGACTACGAGCAGTACTTC. Translation: CATSSDYEQYF.

The V gene is TRBV29-1, the J gene TRBJ2-1, with D possibly being TRBD1 or TRBD2 (5 bases each). This CDR3 contains 16 residues. Per germline, CDR1 SQVTM and CDR2 ANQGSEA. The V end lost 0 bases, the J end lost 9 bases, and 21 bases lay between the germline ends. CDR3: CSVEDAGTPTGGEQFF. CDR3 DNA: TGCAGCGTTGAAGATGCAGGGACCCCCACCGGCGGTGAGCAGTTCTTC.